The 19 T cell receptor beta chains listed next were all sequenced from one sample in a study of blood T cells in healthy people across ages. Then a second PCR, running about 6 to 12 cycles, was carried out with a sample-barcoded 5' primer and a J-beta primer mix. TCRdb redid the calling of the 5' RACE reads with MiXCR, one entry per CDR3 protein. The sample has around 600,000 distinct CDR3 sequences, around half seen once. The specimen sequenced was blood. The origin of the receptors is a man older than 75 in good health.

This chain uses TRBV7-2 with TRBJ1-4, with D perhaps TRBD1 (6 bases). This CDR3 has 14 amino acids. V shed 2 bases and J shed 5 bases, with 9 bases lying between them. Per germline, CDR1 SGHTA and CDR2 FQGNSA. The CDR3 here is CASSLRQGNEKLFF. The CDR3 DNA reads TGTGCCAGCAGCTTAAGGCAGGGGAATGAAAAACTGTTTTTT.

The chain links TRBV7-2 to TRBJ2-7, with 8 bases aligning to TRBD1. Germline CDR1 reads SGHTA; CDR2 reads FQGNSA. The CDR3 is 14 residues long. The junction had 8 bases not matched to a gene; V was cut back by 6 bases and J by 4 bases. The DNA for the CDR3 is TGTGCCAGCAGTCTGGCAGGGGGCGATTACGAGCAGTACTTC. Protein sequence: CASSLAGGDYEQYF.

This clonotype appeared a few times. The chain recombines TRBV20-1 with TRBJ2-3, with 9 bases aligning to TRBD2. The CDR3 length is 17 residues. Looked up from germline, CDR1 is DFQATT and CDR2 is SNEGSKA (reference sequence). Trimming took 6 bases from V and 2 from J; bases not matched to a gene: 15. The CDR3 nucleotides are TGCAGTGCCCCGGGGCTAGCGGGACCCGGTGCCACAGATACGCAGTATTTT. Translation gives CSAPGLAGPGATDTQYF.

This clonotype has more than one count but fewer than ten. V usage is TRBV4-3 and J usage is TRBJ1-1, with 7 bases matching TRBD1. The junction had 4 bases not matched to a gene; V was cut back by 0 bases and J by 0 bases. The CDR3 sequence is 16 residues long. Germline CDR1 and CDR2: LGHNA and YSLEER. For the CDR3, the DNA is TGCGCCAGCAGCCAAGATAGGGGGCGGGTGAACACTGAAGCTTTCTTT. Its translation is CASSQDRGRVNTEAFF.

This clonotype has a handful of counts. One end of the junction fails to match germline, which may point to a read error. The CDR3 loop reads CAGSLAAGQNYGYTF. The CDR3 bases are TGTGCCGGCAGCTTGGCTGCGGGCCAGAACTATGGCTACACCTTC. The V gene is TRBV7-2, the J gene TRBJ1-2; D not resolved. In germline, CDR1 is SGHTA, CDR2 FQGNSA. The CDR3 has 15 residues.

This clonotype was found many times. The chain uses TRBV29-1 and TRBJ2-1, with TRBD2 matching 7 bases. Germline V lookup: CDR1 SQVTM, CDR2 ANQGSEA. Trimming removed 4 bases from V and 3 bases from J; junction bases left unmatched: 6. The CDR3 extends over 14 amino acids. This chain's CDR3 is CSVVRDYDYNEQFF. The DNA for the CDR3 is TGCAGCGTTGTCCGGGACTACGACTACAATGAGCAGTTCTTC.

Worth noting for this clonotype: The junction departs from germline at one end; a sequencing error may be responsible. The chain couples TRBV2 to TRBJ1-2; D is unclear. Germline V lookup: CDR1 SNHLY, CDR2 FYNNEI. This CDR3 spans 14 amino acids. The CDR3 coding sequence is TGTGCCAACAGTGTAGGCCAGACAAACTATGGCTACACCTTC. This sequence encodes CANSVGQTNYGYTF.

The chain is built from TRBV3-1 and TRBJ1-2; D is ambiguous. Trimming cost V 0 bases and J 5 bases, with 22 bases left between them. CDR3 length: 18 residues. Germline CDR1 LGHDT, CDR2 YNNKEL (reference sequence). CDR3 amino acids: CASSQEEVPTAVFYGYTF. The CDR3 DNA reads TGTGCCAGCAGCCAAGAGGAGGTCCCAACGGCAGTCTTTTATGGCTACACCTTC.

The chain joins TRBV10-3 to TRBJ2-7; D possibly corresponds to TRBD2 (5 bases). Germline lookup yields CDR1 ENHRY and CDR2 SYGVKD. Trimming stripped 2 bases from V and 2 bases from J, with 13 bases between. The CDR3 sequence is 15 residues long. The DNA for the CDR3 is TGTGCCATCAGTGAGAAGAGGACTGACCCCTACGAGCAGTACTTC. This codes for CAISEKRTDPYEQYF.

This chain links TRBV20-1 with TRBJ1-4; D remains unclear. Germline CDR1 reads DFQATT; CDR2 reads SNEGSKA (reference sequence). Trimming pared 6 bases from V and 8 bases from J, leaving 22 bases between. The CDR3 has 15 residues. CDR3 nucleotide sequence: TGCAGTGCCAAATCTATCCCCGACGGGAAGGAAAAACTGTTTTTT. Residues: CSAKSIPDGKEKLFF.

This clonotype was observed a few times. The chain recombines TRBV4-1 with TRBJ2-1; TRBD2 matches 7 bases. Germline trimming cut 3 bases from V and 9 bases from J; bases unmatched to any gene: 11. Germline V gives CDR1 MGHRA, CDR2 YSYEKL. This CDR3 is built from 15 residues. CDR3: CASSHGGVGLAEQFF. Here the CDR3 DNA reads TGCGCCAGCAGCCATGGGGGGGTGGGATTAGCTGAGCAGTTCTTC.

This clonotype is labeled medium-sized. CDR3 sequence: CASSLFFNEQFF. The CDR3 DNA follows: TGTGCCAGCAGTTTATTCTTCAATGAGCAGTTCTTC. The chain employs TRBV28 and TRBJ2-1; D not certain. The length of the CDR3 is 12 residues. CDR1 MDHEN and CDR2 SYDVKM come from the germline V gene. The V end was cut by 1 base, the J end by 6 bases, with 4 bases between.

The CDR3 reads CIVEGVLNYGYTF. As DNA, the CDR3 is TGCATCGTGGAAGGGGTGTTAAACTATGGCTACACCTTC. The chain combines TRBV29-1 with TRBJ1-2; D perhaps matches TRBD1 (5 bases). Germline V gives CDR1 SQVTM, CDR2 ANQGSEA. This CDR3 contains 13 residues. Full variable domain (rest looked up from reference TRBV29-1 and TRBJ1-2): SAVISQKPSRDICQRGTSLTIQCQVDSQVTMMFWYRQQPGQSLTLIATANQGSEATYESGFVIDKFPISRPNLTFSTLTVSNMSPEDSSIYLCIVEGVLNYGYTFGSGTRLTVV.

This chain joins TRBV7-2 and TRBJ2-7; 8 nucleotides align to TRBD2. The tail of the sequence fits TRBJ2-5 better, so the J call may be wrong. The V gene's germline CDR1 is SGHTA and CDR2 FQGNSA. This CDR3 contains 14 residues. CDR3 region: CASSLGVAGETQYF. DNA for the CDR3: TGTGCCAGCAGCTTAGGCGTAGCGGGGGAGACCCAGTACTTC.

The genes are TRBV13 and TRBJ2-1; D gene unclear. The CDR3 is 14 amino acids. V lost 5 bases and J 0 bases, leaving 8 bases between the germline ends. The germline V gene has CDR1 PRHDT and CDR2 FYEKMQ (reference sequence). Written as DNA, the CDR3 is TGTGCCAGCAGCGTCTGGAGCTCCTACAATGAGCAGTTCTTC. Amino acid sequence: CASSVWSSYNEQFF.

This clonotype was detected ten times or more. The V and J genes are TRBV6-5 and TRBJ2-7, with no clear D. Trimming stripped 6 bases from V and 2 bases from J, with 11 bases between. This CDR3 comprises 13 residues. CDR1 and CDR2 (germline): MNHEY, SVGAGI. The CDR3 nucleotides read TGTGCCAGCAGCCAAGCAGCAACCTACGAGCAGTACTTC. Protein sequence: CASSQAATYEQYF.

Only one count was recorded for this clonotype. This rearrangement joins TRBV6-2 or TRBV6-3 to TRBJ2-4; TRBD1 agrees at 12 bases. The end of the DNA is better explained by TRBJ2-7, so the J call may be wrong. This CDR3 spans 15 amino acids. The germline V gene encodes CDR1 MNHEY and CDR2 SVGEGT. CDR3 DNA: TGTGCCAGCAGTTACTATGGGACAGGGGGCTTCGAGCAGTACTTC. Its translation is CASSYYGTGGFEQYF.

The rearrangement joins TRBV5-1 to TRBJ1-4; D is perhaps TRBD1 (5 bases). The length of the CDR3 is 14 residues. The V gene lost 3 bases and the J gene lost 3 bases, with 9 bases spanning the gap. The V gene's germline CDR1 is SGHRS and CDR2 YFSETQ. CDR3 bases: TGCGCCAGCAGCTCCCGGGACCCTAATGAAAAACTGTTTTTT. Protein product: CASSSRDPNEKLFF.

The chain links TRBV20-1 to TRBJ1-1, with 7 bases aligning to TRBD1. The CDR3 has 13 amino acids. The ends lost 5 bases at V and 1 base at J; junction bases unmatched: 4. Germline assignment: CDR1 DFQATT and CDR2 SNEGSKA (reference sequence). The CDR3 region is CSAPRGPNTEAFF. The CDR3 DNA reads as TGCAGTGCTCCGAGGGGGCCGAACACTGAAGCTTTCTTT.